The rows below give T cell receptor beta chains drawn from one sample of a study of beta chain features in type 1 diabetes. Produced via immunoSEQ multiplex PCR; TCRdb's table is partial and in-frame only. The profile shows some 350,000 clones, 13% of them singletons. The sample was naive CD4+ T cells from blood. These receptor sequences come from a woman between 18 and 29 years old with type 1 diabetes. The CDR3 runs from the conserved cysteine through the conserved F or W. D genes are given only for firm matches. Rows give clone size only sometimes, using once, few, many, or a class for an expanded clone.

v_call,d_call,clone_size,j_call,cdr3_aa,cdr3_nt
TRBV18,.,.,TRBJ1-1,CATNIGGRNTEAFF,TGTGCCACTAACATCGGGGGGAGGAACACTGAAGCTTTCTTT
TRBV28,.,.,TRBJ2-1,CASSSTAQQGGNEQFF,TGTGCCAGCAGTTCGACCGCCCAACAGGGTGGAAATGAGCAGTTCTTC
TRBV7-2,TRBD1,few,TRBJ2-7,CASSPTGGLYEQYF,TGTGCCAGCAGCCCTACAGGGGGGCTCTACGAGCAGTACTTC
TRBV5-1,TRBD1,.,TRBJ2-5,CASSLGTARGETQYF,TGCGCCAGCAGCTTAGGGACAGCGCGAGGGGAGACCCAGTACTTC
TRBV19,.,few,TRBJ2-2,CASRTAGELFF,TGTGCCAGTAGGACAGCCGGGGAGCTGTTTTTT
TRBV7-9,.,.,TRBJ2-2,CASSPGWSRELFF,TGTGCCAGCAGCCCGGGGTGGAGCAGGGAGCTGTTTTTT
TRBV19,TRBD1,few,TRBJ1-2,CASSRSTGNYGYTF,TGTGCCAGTAGTCGATCGACAGGGAACTATGGCTACACCTTC
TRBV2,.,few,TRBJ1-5,CASSEEGSNQPQHF,TGTGCCAGCAGTGAGGAGGGTAGCAATCAGCCCCAGCATTTT
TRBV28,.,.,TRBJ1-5,CASRPPGNQPQHF,TGTGCCAGCAGACCCCCGGGTAATCAGCCCCAGCATTTT
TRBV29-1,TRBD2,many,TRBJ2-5,CSVGLAVQETQYF,TGCAGCGTTGGACTAGCGGTTCAAGAGACCCAGTACTTC
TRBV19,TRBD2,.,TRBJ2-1,CASSSRTSGGFIYNEQFF,TGTGCCAGTAGTTCAAGGACTAGCGGGGGATTCATTTACAATGAGCAGTTCTTC
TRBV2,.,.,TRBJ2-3,CASRKNPSIPLTDTQYF,TGTGCCAGCAGGAAAAACCCTAGCATACCCCTCACAGATACGCAGTATTTT
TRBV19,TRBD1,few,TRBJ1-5,CASSLSPGQGHQPQHF,TGTGCCAGTAGTCTCTCCCCCGGACAGGGCCATCAGCCCCAGCATTTT
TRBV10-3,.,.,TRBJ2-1,CAISDSQGGGDEQFF,TGTGCCATCAGTGACTCTCAGGGGGGTGGCGATGAGCAGTTCTTC
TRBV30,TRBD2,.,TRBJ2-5,CAWSLPGLAGLETQYF,TGTGCCTGGAGCCTTCCGGGACTAGCGGGACTAGAGACCCAGTACTTC
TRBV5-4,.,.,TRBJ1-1,CASSSWGQGNTEAFF,TGTGCCAGCAGCTCCTGGGGGCAGGGGAACACTGAAGCTTTCTTT
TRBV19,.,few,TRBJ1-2,CASSTSSQGYHGYTF,TGTGCCAGTAGTACTTCCTCTCAGGGGTACCATGGCTACACCTTC
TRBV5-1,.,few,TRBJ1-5,CASSLDSSNQPQHF,TGCGCCAGCAGCTTGGACAGTAGCAATCAGCCCCAGCATTTT
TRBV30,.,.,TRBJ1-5,CAWSVARSNQPQHF,TGTGCCTGGAGTGTAGCCAGGAGCAATCAGCCCCAGCATTTT
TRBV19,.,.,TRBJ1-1,CASSPRRNTEAFF,TGTGCCAGTAGCCCTAGAAGGAACACTGAAGCTTTCTTT
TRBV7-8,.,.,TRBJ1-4,CASSGIDRGKDEKLFF,TGTGCCAGCAGCGGAATAGATAGGGGGAAAGATGAAAAACTGTTTTTT
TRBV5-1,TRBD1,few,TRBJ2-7,CASSRDRSSYEQYF,TGCGCCAGCAGTCGGGACAGGAGCTCCTACGAGCAGTACTTC